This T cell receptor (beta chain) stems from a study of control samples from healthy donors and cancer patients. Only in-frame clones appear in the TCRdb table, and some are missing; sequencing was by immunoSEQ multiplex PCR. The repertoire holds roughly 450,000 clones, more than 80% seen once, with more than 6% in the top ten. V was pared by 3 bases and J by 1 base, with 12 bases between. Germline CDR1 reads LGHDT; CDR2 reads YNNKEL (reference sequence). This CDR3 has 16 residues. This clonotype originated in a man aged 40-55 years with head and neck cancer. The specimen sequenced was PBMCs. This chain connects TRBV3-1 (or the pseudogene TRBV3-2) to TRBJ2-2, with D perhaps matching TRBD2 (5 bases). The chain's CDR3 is CASSQALRGNTGELFF. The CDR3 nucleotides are TGTGCCAGCAGCCAGGCCTTACGGGGGAACACCGGGGAGCTGTTTTTT.